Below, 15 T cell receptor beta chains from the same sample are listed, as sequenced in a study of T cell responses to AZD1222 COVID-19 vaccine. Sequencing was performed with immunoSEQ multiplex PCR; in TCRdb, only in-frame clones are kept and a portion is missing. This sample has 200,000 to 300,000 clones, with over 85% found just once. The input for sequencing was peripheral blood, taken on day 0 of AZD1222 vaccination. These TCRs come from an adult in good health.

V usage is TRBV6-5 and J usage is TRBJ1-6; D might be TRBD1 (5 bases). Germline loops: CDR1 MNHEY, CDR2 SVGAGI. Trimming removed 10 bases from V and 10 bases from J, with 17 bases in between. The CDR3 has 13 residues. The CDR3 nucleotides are TGTGCCACTACCTCAGGGTTACTATCACCCCTCCACTTT. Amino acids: CATTSGLLSPLHF.

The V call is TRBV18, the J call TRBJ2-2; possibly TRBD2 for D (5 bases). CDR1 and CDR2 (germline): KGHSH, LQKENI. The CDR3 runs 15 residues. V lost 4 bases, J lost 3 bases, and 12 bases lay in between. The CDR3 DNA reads TGTGCCAGCTCACGACCTGTGGGAGACACCGGGGAGCTGTTTTTT. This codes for CASSRPVGDTGELFF.

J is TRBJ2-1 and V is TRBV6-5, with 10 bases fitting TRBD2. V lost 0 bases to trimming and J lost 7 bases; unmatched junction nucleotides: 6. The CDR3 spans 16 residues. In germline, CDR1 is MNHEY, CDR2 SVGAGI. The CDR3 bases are TGTGCCAGCAGTTACTCTAGCGGGAGGAGTGCGAATGAGCAGTTCTTC. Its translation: CASSYSSGRSANEQFF.

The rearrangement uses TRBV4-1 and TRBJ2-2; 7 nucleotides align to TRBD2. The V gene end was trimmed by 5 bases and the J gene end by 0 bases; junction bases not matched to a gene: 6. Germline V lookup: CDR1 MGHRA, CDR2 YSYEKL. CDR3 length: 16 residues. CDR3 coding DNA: TGCGCCAGCAGCAAAAGCGGGACGGCGAACACCGGGGAGCTGTTTTTT. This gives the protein CASSKSGTANTGELFF.

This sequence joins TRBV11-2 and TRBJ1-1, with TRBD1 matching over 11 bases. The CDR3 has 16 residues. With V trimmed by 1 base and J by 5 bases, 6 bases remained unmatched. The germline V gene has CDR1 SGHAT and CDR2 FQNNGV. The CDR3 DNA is TGTGCCAGCAGCTTAGCCCGGACAGGGGGCTGGACTGAAGCTTTCTTT. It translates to CASSLARTGGWTEAFF.

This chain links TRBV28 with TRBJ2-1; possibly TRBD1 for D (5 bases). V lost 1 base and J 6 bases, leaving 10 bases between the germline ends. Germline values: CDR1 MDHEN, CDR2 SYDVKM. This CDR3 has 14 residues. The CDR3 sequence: CASSLYRLGNEQFF. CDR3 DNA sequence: TGTGCCAGCAGTTTATACAGGCTAGGCAATGAGCAGTTCTTC.

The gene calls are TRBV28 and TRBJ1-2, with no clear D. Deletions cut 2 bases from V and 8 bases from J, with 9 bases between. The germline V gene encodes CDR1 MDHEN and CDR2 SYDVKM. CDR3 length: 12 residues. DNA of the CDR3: TGTGCCAGCAGTTTACTACCTATAGGCTACACCTTC. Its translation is CASSLLPIGYTF.

The chain's CDR3 is CASSSPVPAYEQYF. Written as DNA, the CDR3 is TGTGCCAGCAGTTCCCCGGTCCCAGCCTACGAGCAGTACTTC. The chain employs TRBV28 and TRBJ2-7; D call uncertain. Trimming removed 4 bases at V and 2 bases at J, with 12 bases between. CDR3 size: 14 residues. Germline CDR1 reads MDHEN; CDR2 reads SYDVKM.

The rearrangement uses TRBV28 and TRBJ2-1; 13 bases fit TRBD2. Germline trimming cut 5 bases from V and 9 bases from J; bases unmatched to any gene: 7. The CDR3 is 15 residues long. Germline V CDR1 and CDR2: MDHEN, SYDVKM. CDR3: CASSMGLAGRSEQFF. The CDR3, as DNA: TGTGCCAGCAGTATGGGACTAGCGGGAAGATCTGAGCAGTTCTTC.

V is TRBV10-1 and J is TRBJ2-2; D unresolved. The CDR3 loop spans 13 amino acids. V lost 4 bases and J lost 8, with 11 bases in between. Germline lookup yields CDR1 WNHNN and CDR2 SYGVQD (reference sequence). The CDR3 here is CASSGHEAGELFF. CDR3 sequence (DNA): TGCGCCAGCAGTGGACATGAGGCAGGGGAGCTGTTTTTT.

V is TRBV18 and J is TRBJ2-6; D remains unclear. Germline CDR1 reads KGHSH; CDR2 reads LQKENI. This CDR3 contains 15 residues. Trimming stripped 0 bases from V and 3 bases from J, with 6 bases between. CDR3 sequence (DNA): TGTGCCAGCTCACCACCTTGGGATGGGGCCAACGTCCTGACTTTC. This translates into CASSPPWDGANVLTF.

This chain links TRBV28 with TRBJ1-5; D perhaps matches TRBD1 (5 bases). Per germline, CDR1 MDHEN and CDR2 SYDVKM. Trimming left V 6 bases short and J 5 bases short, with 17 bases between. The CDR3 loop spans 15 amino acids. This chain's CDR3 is CASRYGPQGHQPQHF. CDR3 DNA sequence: TGTGCCAGCAGGTACGGGCCGCAGGGCCATCAGCCCCAGCATTTT.

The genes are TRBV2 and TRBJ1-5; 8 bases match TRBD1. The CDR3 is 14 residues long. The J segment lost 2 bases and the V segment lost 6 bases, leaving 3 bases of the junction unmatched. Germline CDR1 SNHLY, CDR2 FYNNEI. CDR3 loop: CASSATGGNQPQHF. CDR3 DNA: TGTGCCAGCAGCGCGACAGGGGGCAATCAGCCCCAGCATTTT.

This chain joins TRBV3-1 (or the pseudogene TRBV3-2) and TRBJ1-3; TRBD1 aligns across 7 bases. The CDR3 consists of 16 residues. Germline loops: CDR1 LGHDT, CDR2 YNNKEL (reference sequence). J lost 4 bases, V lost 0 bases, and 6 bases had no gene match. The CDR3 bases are TGTGCCAGCAGCCAAGACCCGACAGGGAGAGGAAACACCATATATTTT. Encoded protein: CASSQDPTGRGNTIYF.

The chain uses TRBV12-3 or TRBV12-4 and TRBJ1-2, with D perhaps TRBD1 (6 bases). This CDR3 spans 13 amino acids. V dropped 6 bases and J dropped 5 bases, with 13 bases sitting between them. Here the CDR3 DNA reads TGTGCCAGCAGCCGCGGACAGCGATATGGCTACACCTTC. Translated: CASSRGQRYGYTF.